Following are 17 T cell receptor beta chains from one sample sequenced in a study of T cell repertoires in cytomegalovirus infection. Antigen specificity for these receptors is unknown. TCRdb reprocessed the reads via MiXCR and lists one record per CDR3 protein. The table shows some 800,000 distinct CDR3 sequences, with around a third occurring only once. The sequencing used cultured CD8+ T cells from PBMCs, collected from culture after CMV antigen stimulation. The source of these receptors is a human donor in good health (CMV status not recorded). Some clones in this sample may be carry-over from other donors' samples.

This clonotype was counted at least ten times. The V gene is TRBV6-1, the J gene TRBJ1-1, with D perhaps matching TRBD1 (5 bases). Between the trimmed V and J ends, which lost 6 bases and 4 bases, there was a span of 12 bases. The CDR3 loop spans 13 amino acids. The germline V gene has CDR1 MNHNS and CDR2 SASEGT. CDR3 sequence reads: CASRDSFSTEAFF. The CDR3 DNA follows: TGTGCCAGCAGAGACAGCTTTAGCACTGAAGCTTTCTTT.

This clonotype was observed a few times. This sequence joins TRBV6-5 and TRBJ2-2; 9 bases match TRBD1. The V gene's germline CDR1 is MNHEY and CDR2 SVGAGI. The junction had 10 bases not matched to a gene; V was cut back by 3 bases and J by 8 bases. The CDR3 extends over 16 amino acids. CDR3 sequence reads: CASSYGQGPASGELFF. The DNA for the CDR3 is TGTGCCAGCAGTTATGGACAGGGGCCTGCCTCTGGGGAGCTGTTTTTT.

This clonotype was seen many times. The chain couples TRBV27 to TRBJ1-1, with a weak D call TRBD1 (6 bases). Germline CDR1 reads MNHEY; CDR2 reads SMNVEV (reference sequence). Trimming shortened V by 6 bases and J by 5 bases, and 13 bases separated the two germline ends. CDR3 size: 13 residues. CDR3: CASSLGRGTEAFF. The CDR3 coding sequence is TGTGCCAGCAGCTTAGGCAGGGGAACTGAAGCTTTCTTT.

This chain joins TRBV28 and TRBJ2-7; TRBD2 is a possible D gene (5 bases). CDR3 length equals 15 residues. V was cut by 7 bases and J by 0 bases, with 16 bases left in between. Germline V gene sequence: CDR1 MDHEN, CDR2 SYDVKM. The CDR3 region is CASTPRARPSYEQYV. The CDR3 bases are TGTGCCAGCACCCCGCGGGCCAGACCCTCCTACGAGCAGTACGTC.

This clonotype was seen a few times. This sequence joins TRBV12-3 or TRBV12-4 and TRBJ2-3, with D perhaps matching TRBD1 or TRBD2 (6 bases each). The CDR3 has 15 amino acids. V lost 7 bases to trimming and J lost 2 bases, with 16 bases between them. The CDR3 nucleotides read TGTGCCAGCACCCCGGGGGCTTACTTCACAGATACGCAGTATTTT. Translation gives CASTPGAYFTDTQYF.

This chain joins TRBV5-4 and TRBJ2-1, with 11 positions matching TRBD1. This CDR3 is built from 14 residues. V trimming: 7 bases; J trimming: 6 bases; junction bases outside the gene matches: 6. CDR1 and CDR2 from the germline V gene are SGHNT and YYREEE (reference sequence). DNA of the CDR3: TGTGCCAGCGTAGGGACAGGGGGAAGCAATGAGCAGTTCTTC. This gives the protein CASVGTGGSNEQFF.

The chain links TRBV27 to TRBJ1-6; no definite D call. CDR1 is MNHEY and CDR2 is SMNVEV in the germline V gene (reference sequence). The CDR3 loop spans 15 amino acids. The V end lost 3 bases, the J end lost 0 bases, and 6 bases lay between the germline ends. The chain's CDR3 is CASSFGISYNSPLHF. The DNA for the CDR3 is TGTGCCAGCAGTTTCGGCATCTCCTATAATTCACCCCTCCACTTT.

This clonotype was counted between two and nine times. The chain uses TRBV28 and TRBJ1-4, with a weak D call TRBD1 (5 bases). The CDR3 has 14 amino acids. Germline V gene data show CDR1 as MDHEN and CDR2 as SYDVKM. The ends were cut back, 8 bases at V and 4 bases at J, with 14 bases in the middle. CDR3: CASVAGLSNEKLFF. In DNA form, the CDR3 reads TGTGCCAGCGTTGCGGGACTCAGTAATGAAAAACTGTTTTTT.

This sequence joins TRBV6-4 and TRBJ2-2, with TRBD2 matching over 8 bases. V trimming: 3 bases; J trimming: 2 bases; junction bases outside the gene matches: 5. CDR1 and CDR2 (germline): MRHNA, SNTAGT. The CDR3 is 16 residues long. CDR3 residues: CASSEYGGDNTGELFF. The CDR3 bases are TGTGCCAGCAGTGAATACGGGGGGGATAACACCGGGGAGCTGTTTTTT.

The chain is built from TRBV27 and TRBJ2-3; TRBD1 might be the D (6 bases). Germline V gene lookup returns CDR1 MNHEY and CDR2 SMNVEV (reference sequence). Trimming pared 5 bases from V and 1 base from J, leaving 13 bases between. The CDR3 spans 15 residues. CDR3: CASSESRGGTDTQYF. In nucleotides, the CDR3 is TGTGCCAGCAGTGAGAGCAGGGGAGGCACAGATACGCAGTATTTT.

The chain recombines TRBV27 with TRBJ2-7; the D is unclear. The CDR3 covers 16 residues. Germline CDR1 reads MNHEY; CDR2 reads SMNVEV (reference sequence). The V and J ends lost 0 bases and 3 bases respectively, with 15 bases between them. The CDR3 loop reads CASSLSSGYVFYEQYV. CDR3 bases: TGTGCCAGCAGTTTATCGTCTGGTTATGTCTTCTACGAGCAGTACGTC.

The J gene is TRBJ1-1, the V gene TRBV10-3; D is uncertain. This CDR3 contains 14 residues. Trimming removed 0 bases from V and 5 bases from J, with 10 bases in between. Per germline, CDR1 ENHRY and CDR2 SYGVKD. Here the CDR3 reads CAISESLDWTEAFF. For the CDR3, the DNA is TGTGCCATCAGTGAGTCGTTGGATTGGACTGAAGCTTTCTTT.

This clonotype was counted many times. The V call is TRBV7-2, the J call TRBJ2-1; D gene uncertain. The CDR3 sequence is 12 residues long. The germline CDR1 and CDR2 sequences are SGHTA and FQGNSA. V shed 5 bases and J shed 10 bases, with 12 bases lying between them. The CDR3 sequence is CASSPGRQEQFF. CDR3 DNA: TGTGCCAGCAGCCCCGGGCGTCAGGAGCAGTTCTTC.

In its sample, this clonotype was seen a few times. The chain has TRBV12-3 or TRBV12-4 and TRBJ1-1; D is undetermined. Trimming cost V 8 bases and J 4 bases, with 8 bases left between them. The CDR3 spans 11 residues. Written as DNA, the CDR3 is TGTGCCAGCGGAAAGGCCACTGAAGCTTTCTTT. It is translated as CASGKATEAFF.

This clonotype was seen a handful of times. The chain combines TRBV7-6 with TRBJ2-5; 8 bases line up with TRBD2. Germline V gene sequence: CDR1 SGHVS, CDR2 FNYEAQ. Trimming at V came to 1 base and at J to 4 bases, leaving 11 bases not matched to a gene. CDR3 size: 17 residues. CDR3 in DNA: TGTGCCAGCAGCTTAGTGGCCGGGACTAGTCGGGGAGAGACCCAGTACTTC. It is translated as CASSLVAGTSRGETQYF.

The rearrangement links TRBV27 to TRBJ1-6; 8 nucleotides match TRBD1. The V gene end was trimmed by 3 bases and the J gene end by 7 bases; junction bases not matched to a gene: 8. The germline CDR1 and CDR2 sequences are MNHEY and SMNVEV (reference sequence). The CDR3 covers 16 residues. The CDR3 sequence is CASSFIDRGGNSPLHF. DNA of the CDR3: TGTGCCAGCAGTTTCATTGACAGGGGCGGGAATTCACCCCTCCACTTT.

In DNA, the CDR3 is TGTGCCAGCAGCGTAGCAGGGGACTATCAGCCCCAGCATTTT. Protein: CASSVAGDYQPQHF. The V and J genes are TRBV9 and TRBJ1-5; perhaps TRBD1 as D (6 bases). CDR1 is SGDLS, CDR2 YYNGEE, per germline. Trimming cost V 0 bases and J 5 bases, with 9 bases left between them. CDR3 length: 14 residues.